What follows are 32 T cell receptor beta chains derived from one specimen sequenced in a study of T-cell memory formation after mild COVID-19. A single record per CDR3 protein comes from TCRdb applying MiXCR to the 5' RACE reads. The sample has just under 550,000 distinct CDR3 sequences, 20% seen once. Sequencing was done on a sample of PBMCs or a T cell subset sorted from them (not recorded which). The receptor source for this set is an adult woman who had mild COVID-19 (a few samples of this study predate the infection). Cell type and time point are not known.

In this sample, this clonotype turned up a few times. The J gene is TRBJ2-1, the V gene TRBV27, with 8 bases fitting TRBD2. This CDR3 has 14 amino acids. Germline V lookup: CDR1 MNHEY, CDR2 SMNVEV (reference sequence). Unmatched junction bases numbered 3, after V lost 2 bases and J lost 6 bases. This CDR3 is CASSLRTSSNEQFF. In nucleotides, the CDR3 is TGTGCCAGCAGTTTAAGGACTAGCAGCAATGAGCAGTTCTTC.

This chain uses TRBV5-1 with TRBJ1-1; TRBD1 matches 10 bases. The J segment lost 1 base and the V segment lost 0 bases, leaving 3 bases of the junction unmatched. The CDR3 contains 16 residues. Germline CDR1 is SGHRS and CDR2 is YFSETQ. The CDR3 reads CASSLARDRGNTEAFF. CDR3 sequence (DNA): TGCGCCAGCAGCTTGGCTCGGGACAGGGGGAACACTGAAGCTTTCTTT.

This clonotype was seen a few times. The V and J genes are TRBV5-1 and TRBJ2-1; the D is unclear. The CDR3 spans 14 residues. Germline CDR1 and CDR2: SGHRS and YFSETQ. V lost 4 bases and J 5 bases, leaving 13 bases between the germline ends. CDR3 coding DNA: TGCGCCAGCAGCAGAGAACCTCCTAACAATGAGCAGTTCTTC. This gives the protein CASSREPPNNEQFF.

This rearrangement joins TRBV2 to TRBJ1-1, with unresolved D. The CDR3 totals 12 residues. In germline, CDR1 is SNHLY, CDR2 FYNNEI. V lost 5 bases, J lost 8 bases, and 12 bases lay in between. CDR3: CASSRTVPEAFF. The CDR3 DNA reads TGTGCCAGCAGTCGGACGGTGCCAGAAGCTTTCTTT.

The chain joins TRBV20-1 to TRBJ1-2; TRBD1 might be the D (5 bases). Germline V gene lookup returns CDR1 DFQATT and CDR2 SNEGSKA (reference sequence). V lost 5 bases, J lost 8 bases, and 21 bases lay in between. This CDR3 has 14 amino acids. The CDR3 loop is CSAPKGGRAWGYTF. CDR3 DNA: TGCAGTGCTCCGAAGGGTGGCAGGGCATGGGGCTACACCTTC.

CDR3 protein: CASSPDRDTDTQYF. Here the CDR3 DNA reads TGTGCCAGCAGTCCCGACAGGGACACAGATACGCAGTATTTT. This chain links TRBV12-3 or TRBV12-4 with TRBJ2-3; 7 nucleotides line up with TRBD1. V lost 5 bases and J lost 2; bases outside the gene matches: 4. This CDR3 has 14 residues.

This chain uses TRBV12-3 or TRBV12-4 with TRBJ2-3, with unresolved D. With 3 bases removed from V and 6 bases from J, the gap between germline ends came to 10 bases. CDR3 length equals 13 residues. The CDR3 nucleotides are TGTGCCAGCAGTTTTTCTAGACGGGATACGCAGTATTTT. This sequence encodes CASSFSRRDTQYF.

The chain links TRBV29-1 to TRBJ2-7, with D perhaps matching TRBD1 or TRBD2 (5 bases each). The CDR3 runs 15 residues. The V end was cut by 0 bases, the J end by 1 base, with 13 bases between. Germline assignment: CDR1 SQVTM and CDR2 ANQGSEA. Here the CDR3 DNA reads TGCAGCGTTGAAGATGGGACGTCTGAGTCCTACGAGCAGTACTTC. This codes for CSVEDGTSESYEQYF.

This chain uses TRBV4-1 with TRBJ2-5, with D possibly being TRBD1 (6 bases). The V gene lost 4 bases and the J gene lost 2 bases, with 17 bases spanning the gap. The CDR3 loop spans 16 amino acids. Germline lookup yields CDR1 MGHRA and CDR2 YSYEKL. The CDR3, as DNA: TGCGCCAGCAGCCTTTATGGGGGCAACTTTCAAGAGACCCAGTACTTC. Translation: CASSLYGGNFQETQYF.

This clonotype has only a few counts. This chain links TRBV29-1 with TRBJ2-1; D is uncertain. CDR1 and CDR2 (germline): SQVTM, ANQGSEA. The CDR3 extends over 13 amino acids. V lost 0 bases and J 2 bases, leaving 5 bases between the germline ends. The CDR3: CSVEERTYNEQFF. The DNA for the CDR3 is TGCAGCGTTGAAGAAAGGACCTACAATGAGCAGTTCTTC.

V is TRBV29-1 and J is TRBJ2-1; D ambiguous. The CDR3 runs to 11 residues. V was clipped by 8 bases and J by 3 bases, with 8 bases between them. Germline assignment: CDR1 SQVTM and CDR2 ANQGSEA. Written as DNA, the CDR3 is TGCAGCTTGGGGTTCTACAATGAGCAGTTCTTC. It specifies CSLGFYNEQFF.

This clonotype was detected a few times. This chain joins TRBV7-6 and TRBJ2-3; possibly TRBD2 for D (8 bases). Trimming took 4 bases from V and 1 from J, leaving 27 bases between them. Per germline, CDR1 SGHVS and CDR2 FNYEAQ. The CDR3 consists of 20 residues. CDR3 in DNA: TGTGCCAGCAGCTCCCACAGGGGAACCTTCCAGCGGGGGCGCACAGATACGCAGTATTTT. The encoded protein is CASSSHRGTFQRGRTDTQYF.

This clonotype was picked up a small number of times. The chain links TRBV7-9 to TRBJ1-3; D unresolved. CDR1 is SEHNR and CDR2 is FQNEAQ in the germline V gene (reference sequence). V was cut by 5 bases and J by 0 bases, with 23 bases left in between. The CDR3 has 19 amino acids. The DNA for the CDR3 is TGTGCCAGCAGCCTCTATCCCCCCCGCGCGCGCTCCTCTGGAAACACCATATATTTT. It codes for CASSLYPPRARSSGNTIYF.

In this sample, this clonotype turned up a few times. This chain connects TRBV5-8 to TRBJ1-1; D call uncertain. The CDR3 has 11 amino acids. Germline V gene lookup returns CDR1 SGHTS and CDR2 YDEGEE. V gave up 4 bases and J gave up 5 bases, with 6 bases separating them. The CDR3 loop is CASSRRTEAFF. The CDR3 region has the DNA TGTGCCAGCAGCCGGAGGACTGAAGCTTTCTTT. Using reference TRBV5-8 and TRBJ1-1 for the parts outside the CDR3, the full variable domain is EAGVTQSPTHLIKTRGQQATLRCSPISGHTSVYWYQQALGLGLQFLLWYDEGEERNRGNFPPRFSGRQFPNYSSELNVNALELEDSALYLCASSRRTEAFFGQGTRLTVV.

As DNA, the CDR3 is TGTGCCAGCAGCAGACGACAGGGGTCGGCAGATACGCAGTATTTT. Its protein is CASSRRQGSADTQYF. This chain connects TRBV11-1 to TRBJ2-3, with 8 positions matching TRBD1. The length of the CDR3 is 15 residues. Germline assignment: CDR1 SGHAT and CDR2 FQDESV (reference sequence). Trimming removed 5 bases from V and 4 bases from J; junction bases left unmatched: 8.

CDR3 amino acids: CATGKGYSPLHF. The CDR3 coding sequence is TGTGCCACCGGAAAAGGTTATTCACCCCTCCACTTT. V usage is TRBV12-3 or TRBV12-4 and J usage is TRBJ1-6; no reliable D call. Trimming removed 10 bases from V and 8 bases from J, with 12 bases in between. This CDR3 comprises 12 residues.

Here the CDR3 reads CAWRGEGSYNSPLHF. Written as DNA, the CDR3 is TGTGCCTGGAGGGGGGAAGGTTCCTATAATTCACCCCTCCACTTT. The chain employs TRBV30 and TRBJ1-6, with D possibly being TRBD1 (5 bases). The germline gives CDR1 GTSNPN, CDR2 SVGIG (reference sequence). The ends were cut back, 3 bases at V and 1 base at J, with 10 bases in the middle. The CDR3 loop spans 15 amino acids.

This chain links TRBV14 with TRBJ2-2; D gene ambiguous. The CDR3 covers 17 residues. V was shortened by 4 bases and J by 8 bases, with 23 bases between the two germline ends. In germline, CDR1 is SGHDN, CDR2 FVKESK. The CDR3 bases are TGTGCCAGCAGCCGAAATTATAACCCCCGCAGGCCGGGGGAGCTGTTTTTT. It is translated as CASSRNYNPRRPGELFF.

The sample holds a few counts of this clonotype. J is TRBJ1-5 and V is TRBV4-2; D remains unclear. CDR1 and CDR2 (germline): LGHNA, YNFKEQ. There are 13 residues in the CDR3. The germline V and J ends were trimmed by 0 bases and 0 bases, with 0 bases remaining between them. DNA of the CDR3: TGTGCCAGCAGCCAAGATAGCAATCAGCCCCAGCATTTT. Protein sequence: CASSQDSNQPQHF.

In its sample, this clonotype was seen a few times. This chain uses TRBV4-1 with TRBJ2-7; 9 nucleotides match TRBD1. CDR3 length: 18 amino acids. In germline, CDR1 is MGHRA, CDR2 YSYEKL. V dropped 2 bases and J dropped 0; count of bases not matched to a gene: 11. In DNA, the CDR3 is TGCGCCAGCAGCCAACGGACAGGGGCGAACCTGCCCTCCTACGAGCAGTACTTC. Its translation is CASSQRTGANLPSYEQYF.

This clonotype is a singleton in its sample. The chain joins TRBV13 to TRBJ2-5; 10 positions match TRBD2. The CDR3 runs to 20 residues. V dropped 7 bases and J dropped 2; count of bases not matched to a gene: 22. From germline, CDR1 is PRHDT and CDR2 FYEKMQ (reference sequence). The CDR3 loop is CASNLWDSGRLPSSQETQYF. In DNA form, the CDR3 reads TGTGCCAGCAACCTGTGGGATAGCGGGAGGTTACCCTCTTCACAAGAGACCCAGTACTTC.

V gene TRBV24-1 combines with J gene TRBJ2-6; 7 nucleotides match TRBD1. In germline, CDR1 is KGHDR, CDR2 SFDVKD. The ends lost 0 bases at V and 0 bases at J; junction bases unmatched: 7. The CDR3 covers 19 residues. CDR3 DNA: TGTGCCACCAGTGATTTGTCTCCAGGGGACAGCTCTGGGGCCAACGTCCTGACTTTC. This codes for CATSDLSPGDSSGANVLTF.

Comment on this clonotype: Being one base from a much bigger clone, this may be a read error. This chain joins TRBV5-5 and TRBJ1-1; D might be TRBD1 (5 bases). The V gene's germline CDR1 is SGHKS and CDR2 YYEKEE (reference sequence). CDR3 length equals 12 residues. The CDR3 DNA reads TGTGCCAGCAGCTTGGAGAGGGACGGGGCTTTATTT. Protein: CASSLERDGALF.

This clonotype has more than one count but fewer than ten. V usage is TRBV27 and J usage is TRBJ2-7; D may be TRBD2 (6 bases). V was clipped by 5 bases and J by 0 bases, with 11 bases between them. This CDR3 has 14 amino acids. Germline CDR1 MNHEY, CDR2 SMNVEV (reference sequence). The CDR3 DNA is TGTGCCAGCAGTGGGGCGGGGATCTCCTACGAGCAGTACTTC. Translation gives CASSGAGISYEQYF.

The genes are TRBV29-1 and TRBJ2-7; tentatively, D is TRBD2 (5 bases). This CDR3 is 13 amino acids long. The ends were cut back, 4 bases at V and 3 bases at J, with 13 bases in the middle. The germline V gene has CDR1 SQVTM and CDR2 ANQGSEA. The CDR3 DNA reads TGCAGCGTTGTGGGAGATATAGGCTACGAGCAGTACTTC. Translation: CSVVGDIGYEQYF.

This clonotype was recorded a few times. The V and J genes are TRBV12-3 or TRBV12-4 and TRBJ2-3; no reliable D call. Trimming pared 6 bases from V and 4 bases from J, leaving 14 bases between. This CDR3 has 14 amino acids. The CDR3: CASSPSAESDTQYF. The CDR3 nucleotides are TGTGCCAGCAGCCCGTCGGCAGAGTCAGATACGCAGTATTTT.

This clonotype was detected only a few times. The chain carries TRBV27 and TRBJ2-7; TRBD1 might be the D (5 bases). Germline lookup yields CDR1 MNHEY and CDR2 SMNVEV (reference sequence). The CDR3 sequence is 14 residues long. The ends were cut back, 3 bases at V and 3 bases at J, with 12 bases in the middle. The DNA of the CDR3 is TGTGCCAGCAGTTTCATACAGGCACGCTACGAGCAGTACTTC. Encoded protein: CASSFIQARYEQYF.

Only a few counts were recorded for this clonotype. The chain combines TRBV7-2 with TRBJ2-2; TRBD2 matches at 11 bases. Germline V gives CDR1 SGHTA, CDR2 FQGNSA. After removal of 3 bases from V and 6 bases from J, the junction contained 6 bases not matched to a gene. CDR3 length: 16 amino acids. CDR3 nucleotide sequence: TGTGCCAGCAGCTTCAGACTAGCGGGGAGCGCCGGGGAGCTGTTTTTT. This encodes CASSFRLAGSAGELFF.

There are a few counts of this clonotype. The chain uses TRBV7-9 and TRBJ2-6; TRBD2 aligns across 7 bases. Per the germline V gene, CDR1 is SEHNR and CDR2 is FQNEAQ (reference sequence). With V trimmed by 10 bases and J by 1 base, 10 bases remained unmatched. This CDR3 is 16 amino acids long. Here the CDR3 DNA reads TGTGCCACCCCGGCGGGGGTTAGGTCTGGGGCCAACGTCCTGACTTTC. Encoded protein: CATPAGVRSGANVLTF.

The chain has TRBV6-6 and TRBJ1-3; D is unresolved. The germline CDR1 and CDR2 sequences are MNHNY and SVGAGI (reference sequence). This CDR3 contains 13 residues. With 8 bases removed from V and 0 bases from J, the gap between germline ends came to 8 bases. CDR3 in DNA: TGTGCCAGCCGAGGACCCTCTGGAAACACCATATATTTT. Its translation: CASRGPSGNTIYF.

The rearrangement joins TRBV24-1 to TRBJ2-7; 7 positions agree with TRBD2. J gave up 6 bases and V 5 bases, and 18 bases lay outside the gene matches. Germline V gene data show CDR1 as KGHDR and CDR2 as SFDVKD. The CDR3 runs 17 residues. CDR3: CATSGTSSSGPPGEQYF. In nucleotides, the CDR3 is TGTGCCACCAGTGGGACCTCGTCTAGCGGCCCCCCGGGCGAGCAGTACTTC.

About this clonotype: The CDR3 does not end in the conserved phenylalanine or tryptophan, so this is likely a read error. This chain's CDR3 is CASSETSGRGYEQYL. CDR3 coding DNA: TGTGCCAGCAGTGAAACTAGCGGGAGGGGCTACGAGCAGTACTTA. The rearrangement uses TRBV6-1 and TRBJ2-7; 13 nucleotides agree with TRBD2. This CDR3 is built from 15 residues. Germline V CDR1 and CDR2: MNHNS, SASEGT. With 2 bases clipped from V and 3 bases from J, the junction kept 1 base outside the gene matches.